This is a list of T cell receptor beta chains from one sample in a study of shared clonotypes between healthy human individuals. Produced via immunoSEQ multiplex PCR; TCRdb's table is partial and in-frame only. The repertoire includes roughly 2 million clones, around 95% of them detected once, and 0.13% sits in the top ten. The sequencing input was naive CD4+ T cells sorted from blood. These TCRs come from a man aged 18 to 35 in good health. CDR3s include the opening cysteine and the closing phenylalanine or tryptophan. A D gene is named only where the DNA matches it firmly. Clone size is not always given. Where it is, it says once, few, many or a class for expanded clones.

D gene,clone size,J gene,V gene,CDR3 protein,CDR3 DNA
.,few,TRBJ1-2,TRBV2,CARKRLTNYGYTF,TGTGCCAGAAAGAGGTTGACCAACTATGGCTACACCTTC
.,once,TRBJ2-6,TRBV7-3,CASSSGGPGANVLTF,TGTGCCAGCAGCTCCGGGGGCCCTGGGGCCAACGTCCTGACTTTC
.,.,TRBJ2-7,TRBV7-8,CASSSQSYSEQYF,TGTGCCAGCAGCTCACAAAGTTATTCAGAGCAGTACTTC
.,once,TRBJ2-5,TRBV7-9,CASSPKGGTGETQYF,TGTGCCAGCAGCCCAAAGGGGGGAACCGGGGAGACCCAGTACTTC
.,.,TRBJ2-7,TRBV2,CASSDDSFSYEQYF,TGTGCCAGCAGTGATGACAGTTTCTCCTACGAGCAGTACTTC
.,.,TRBJ2-1,TRBV2,CASRGPSGTYNEQFF,TGTGCCAGCAGAGGGCCTTCCGGAACTTACAATGAGCAGTTCTTC
TRBD1,.,TRBJ2-5,TRBV7-2,CASSLDRFQETQYF,TGTGCCAGCAGCTTGGACAGGTTCCAAGAGACCCAGTACTTC
TRBD2,.,TRBJ2-1,TRBV7-2,CASSLATSWSSYNEQFF,TGTGCCAGCAGCTTAGCGACTAGCTGGAGCTCCTACAATGAGCAGTTCTTC
TRBD1,.,TRBJ1-2,TRBV5-1,CASSLGQGAASGYTF,TGCGCCAGCAGCTTGGGACAGGGGGCTGCAAGTGGCTACACCTTC
.,.,TRBJ2-1,TRBV25-1,CASSISGTVNNEQFF,TGTGCCAGCAGTATTTCCGGGACGGTTAACAATGAGCAGTTCTTC
TRBD2,.,TRBJ2-7,TRBV4-1,CASSQGFPSGPPGEQYF,TGCGCCAGCAGCCAAGGGTTCCCTAGCGGGCCGCCGGGAGAGCAGTACTTC
.,.,TRBJ1-1,TRBV28,CASGLGGKYRAFF,TGTGCCAGCGGCCTTGGGGGGAAGTATCGGGCTTTCTTT
TRBD1,.,TRBJ2-7,TRBV18,CASSPGQTSSYEQYF,TGTGCCAGCTCACCGGGACAGACAAGCTCCTACGAGCAGTACTTC
TRBD2,.,TRBJ2-3,TRBV7-2,CASSLRLAGGGTDTQYF,TGTGCCAGCAGCCTTCGACTAGCGGGAGGGGGAACAGATACGCAGTATTTT
.,.,TRBJ1-1,TRBV12-5,CASGLVKGGNTEAFF,TGTGCTAGTGGTTTGGTAAAAGGGGGGAACACTGAAGCTTTCTTT
TRBD1,.,TRBJ1-5,TRBV19,CASRNRGQPQHF,TGTGCCAGTAGGAACAGGGGCCAGCCCCAGCATTTT
TRBD1,.,TRBJ2-7,TRBV2,CASSTDRGTYEQYF,TGTGCCAGCAGCACCGACAGGGGGACCTACGAGCAGTACTTC
.,once,TRBJ2-4,TRBV7-2,CASVTGNIQYF,TGTGCCAGCGTTACAGGAAACATTCAGTACTTC
TRBD1,.,TRBJ1-6,TRBV11-2,CASSPAGTVYNSPLHF,TGTGCCAGCAGTCCGGCGGGGACAGTATATAATTCACCCCTCCACTTT
TRBD1,.,TRBJ2-6,TRBV5-8,CASSWDSSGANVLTF,TGTGCCAGCAGTTGGGACAGCTCTGGGGCCAACGTCCTGACTTTC
.,.,TRBJ2-7,TRBV5-1,CASSHTGPTNYEQYF,TGCGCCAGCAGCCATACGGGACCCACCAACTACGAGCAGTACTTC
.,.,TRBJ1-3,TRBV9,CASSAGQIGNTIYF,TGTGCCAGCAGCGCGGGACAAATTGGAAACACCATATATTTT
.,.,TRBJ1-5,TRBV7-2,CASSLGQGSNQPQHF,TGTGCCAGCAGCTTAGGTCAGGGTAGCAATCAGCCCCAGCATTTT
TRBD1,.,TRBJ2-3,TRBV4-2,CASSQDIQGANTQYF,TGTGCCAGCAGCCAAGATATACAGGGGGCGAATACGCAGTATTTT
TRBD1,once,TRBJ2-1,TRBV2,CASSGQGPYNEQFF,TGTGCCAGCAGCGGACAGGGGCCCTACAATGAGCAGTTCTTC
.,.,TRBJ1-5,TRBV6-1,CASSEDLPLYSNQPQHF,TGTGCCAGCAGTGAGGACCTCCCCTTATATAGCAATCAGCCCCAGCATTTT
.,.,TRBJ2-2,TRBV6-1,CASLYFGYTGELFF,TGTGCCAGCTTATATTTCGGGTATACCGGGGAGCTGTTTTTT
.,.,TRBJ2-2,TRBV5-1,CASSLEGILSTGELFF,TGCGCCAGCAGCTTGGAGGGGATTCTATCCACCGGGGAGCTGTTTTTT
.,.,TRBJ2-5,TRBV7-8,CASSLEGLGGETQYF,TGTGCCAGCAGCTTAGAGGGACTCGGAGGGGAGACCCAGTACTTC
TRBD2,.,TRBJ2-7,TRBV10-3,CAISYGEGPYEQYF,TGTGCCATCAGTTACGGGGAGGGGCCCTACGAGCAGTACTTC
TRBD1,.,TRBJ1-1,TRBV6-5,CASRWGQHNTEAFF,TGTGCCAGCAGGTGGGGACAGCATAACACTGAAGCTTTCTTT
.,.,TRBJ1-1,TRBV28,CASSLRQGMNTEAFF,TGTGCCAGCAGTTTAAGGCAGGGCATGAACACTGAAGCTTTCTTT
TRBD1,.,TRBJ1-1,TRBV10-3,CAIRSGTEKAFF,TGTGCCATCAGGTCCGGGACAGAAAAAGCTTTCTTT
.,.,TRBJ2-1,TRBV7-2,CASSWWGEQFF,TGTGCCAGCAGCTGGTGGGGGGAGCAGTTCTTC
.,.,TRBJ2-7,TRBV15,CATSRDRRGTYEQYF,TGTGCCACCAGCAGAGATCGGAGGGGGACGTACGAGCAGTACTTC
.,.,TRBJ2-5,TRBV18,CASSPPFASRETQYF,TGTGCCAGCTCACCACCGTTCGCTAGTAGGGAGACCCAGTACTTC
.,.,TRBJ2-7,TRBV2,CASSERYEQYF,TGTGCCAGCAGCGAAAGGTACGAGCAGTACTTC
.,.,TRBJ2-7,TRBV5-1,CASSLERTYYEQYF,TGCGCCAGCAGCTTGGAGAGAACCTACTACGAGCAGTACTTC
.,.,TRBJ1-5,TRBV4-1,CASSHLGGGNQPQHF,TGCGCCAGCAGCCACTTGGGGGGTGGCAATCAGCCCCAGCATTTT
.,.,TRBJ2-1,TRBV11-2,CASSPRQVSSGADNEQFF,TGTGCCAGCAGCCCTCGACAGGTTTCAAGCGGTGCTGACAATGAGCAGTTCTTC
.,.,TRBJ1-4,TRBV14,CASSQRTATNEKLFF,TGTGCCAGCAGCCAACGGACAGCAACTAATGAAAAACTGTTTTTT
.,.,TRBJ1-1,TRBV6-5,CASSYTSDTEAFF,TGTGCCAGCAGTTACACTTCGGACACTGAAGCTTTCTTT
.,.,TRBJ2-4,TRBV6-5,CASSYSSGVAKNIQYF,TGTGCCAGCAGTTACTCAAGTGGGGTAGCCAAAAACATTCAGTACTTC
TRBD1,.,TRBJ1-4,TRBV7-2,CASSLRWGQGGKLFF,TGTGCCAGCAGCTTAAGGTGGGGACAGGGCGGAAAACTGTTTTTT
TRBD1,many,TRBJ2-7,TRBV28,CASSRDRGRYEQYF,TGTGCCAGCAGTCGGGACAGGGGACGGTACGAGCAGTACTTC